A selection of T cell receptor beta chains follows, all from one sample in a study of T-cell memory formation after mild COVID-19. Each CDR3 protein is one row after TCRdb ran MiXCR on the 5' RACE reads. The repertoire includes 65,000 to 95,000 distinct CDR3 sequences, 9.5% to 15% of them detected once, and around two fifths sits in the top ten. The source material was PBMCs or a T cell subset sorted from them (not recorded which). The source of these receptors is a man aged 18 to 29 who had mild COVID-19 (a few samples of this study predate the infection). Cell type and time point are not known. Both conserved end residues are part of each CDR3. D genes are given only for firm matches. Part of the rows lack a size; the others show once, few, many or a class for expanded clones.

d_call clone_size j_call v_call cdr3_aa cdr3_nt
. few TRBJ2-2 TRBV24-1 CATSRTGKGGELFF TGTGCCACCAGTCGTACAGGGAAGGGCGGGGAGCTGTTTTTT
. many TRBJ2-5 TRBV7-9 CASSSIEETQYF TGTGCCAGCAGCTCGATAGAGGAGACCCAGTACTTC
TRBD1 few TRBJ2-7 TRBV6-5 CASSTGTGGYEQYF TGTGCCAGCAGTACCGGGACAGGGGGTTACGAGCAGTACTTC
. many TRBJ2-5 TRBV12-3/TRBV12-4 CASRNPKWETQYF TGTGCCAGCAGAAACCCAAAGTGGGAGACCCAGTACTTC
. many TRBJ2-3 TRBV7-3 CASSTLLADTQYF TGTGCCAGCAGCACACTACTTGCGGATACGCAGTATTTT
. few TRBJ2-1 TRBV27 CASSATGLSSYNEQFF TGTGCCAGCAGTGCAACAGGGTTGAGCTCCTACAATGAGCAGTTCTTC
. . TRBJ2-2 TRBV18 CASSLRPAWDTGELFF TGTGCCAGCTCACTAAGGCCAGCGTGGGACACCGGGGAGCTGTTTTTT
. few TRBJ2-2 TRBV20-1 CSARDGTTGELFF TGCAGTGCTAGAGATGGGACTACCGGGGAGCTGTTTTTT
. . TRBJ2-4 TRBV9 CASSTGEVNIQYF TGTGCCAGCAGCACCGGAGAGGTAAACATTCAGTACTTC
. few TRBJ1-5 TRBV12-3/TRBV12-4 CASRQPGDDQPQHF TGTGCCAGCAGACAGCCAGGTGACGATCAGCCCCAGCATTTT
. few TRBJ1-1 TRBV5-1 CASSPEVLNTEAFF TGCGCCAGCAGCCCGGAGGTCCTGAACACTGAAGCTTTCTTT
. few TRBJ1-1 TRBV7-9 CASSPPGLGRPNTEAFF TGTGCCAGCAGCCCCCCAGGGTTGGGCAGGCCGAACACTGAAGCTTTCTTT
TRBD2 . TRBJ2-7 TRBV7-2 CASSFSGGSSYEQYF TGTGCCAGCAGCTTTAGCGGGGGCTCCTCCTACGAGCAGTACTTC
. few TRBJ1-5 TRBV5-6 CASSLSPRASTNYSNQPQHF TGTGCCAGCAGCTTATCCCCCAGGGCTTCGACAAATTATAGCAATCAGCCCCAGCATTTT
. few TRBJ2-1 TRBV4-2 CASSRETDPNEQFF TGTGCCAGCAGCCGGGAAACCGATCCGAATGAGCAGTTCTTC
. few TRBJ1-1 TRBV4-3 CASSQDTRGTEAFF TGCGCCAGCAGCCAAGATACCCGAGGGACTGAAGCTTTCTTT
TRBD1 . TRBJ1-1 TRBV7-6 CASSPGQGGGTEAFF TGTGCCAGCAGCCCCGGACAGGGAGGGGGCACTGAAGCTTTCTTT
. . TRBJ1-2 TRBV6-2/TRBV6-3 CASSYRDGYGYTF TGTGCCAGCAGTTACAGGGACGGCTATGGCTACACCTTC
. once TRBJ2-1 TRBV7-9 CASRVGGFYNEQFF TGTGCCAGCAGGGTAGGGGGGTTCTACAATGAGCAGTTCTTC
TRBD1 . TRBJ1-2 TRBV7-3 CASSQSRRGQGYTF TGTGCCAGCAGCCAAAGCCGCAGGGGGCAAGGCTACACCTTC
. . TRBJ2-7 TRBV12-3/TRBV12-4 CASSPTGRGHYEQYF TGTGCCAGCAGCCCAACCGGGCGGGGGCACTACGAGCAGTACTTC
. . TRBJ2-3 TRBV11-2 CASSRDTQYF TGTGCCAGCAGCAGAGATACGCAGTATTTT
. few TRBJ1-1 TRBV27 CASSFGGLNTEAFF TGTGCCAGCAGTTTCGGGGGGCTGAACACTGAAGCTTTCTTT
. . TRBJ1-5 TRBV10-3 CAIGNPPGDNQPQHF TGTGCCATCGGAAACCCTCCAGGGGACAATCAGCCCCAGCATTTT
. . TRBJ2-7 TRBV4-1 CASSQGLTAAYEQYF TGCGCCAGCAGCCAAGGGCTTACAGCGGCCTACGAGCAGTACTTC
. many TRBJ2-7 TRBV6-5 CASSYSFAQGIGGEQYF TGTGCCAGCAGTTACTCGTTTGCACAGGGAATTGGCGGCGAGCAGTACTTC
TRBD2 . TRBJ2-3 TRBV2 CASRDPQGLAGTSSTDTQYF TGTGCCAGCAGGGATCCTCAGGGACTAGCGGGGACTTCTAGCACAGATACGCAGTATTTT
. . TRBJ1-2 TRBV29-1 CSVDTGSRGYTF TGCAGCGTCGACACAGGGAGCCGTGGCTACACCTTC
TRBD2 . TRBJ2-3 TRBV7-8 CASSLLAGSTDTQYF TGTGCCAGCAGCCTGTTAGCGGGTAGCACAGATACGCAGTATTTT
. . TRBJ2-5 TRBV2 CASSESGGNQETQYF TGTGCCAGCAGTGAATCTGGGGGCAACCAAGAGACCCAGTACTTC
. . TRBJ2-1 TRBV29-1 CSVELSGLSYNEQFF TGCAGCGTTGAACTATCAGGCCTCTCCTACAATGAGCAGTTCTTC
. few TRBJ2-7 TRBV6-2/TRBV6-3 CASSYVGGPTYEQYF TGTGCCAGCAGTTACGTCGGCGGGCCGACCTACGAGCAGTACTTC
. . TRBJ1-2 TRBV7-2 CASSSEFGTFNYGYTF TGTGCCAGCAGCTCAGAATTCGGGACATTTAACTATGGCTACACCTTC
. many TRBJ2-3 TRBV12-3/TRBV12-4 CASSPTGITDTQYF TGTGCCAGCAGTCCCACAGGGATCACAGATACGCAGTATTTT
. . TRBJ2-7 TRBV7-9 CASSLETGYEQYF TGTGCCAGCAGCTTAGAGACAGGCTACGAGCAGTACTTC
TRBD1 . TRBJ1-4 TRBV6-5 CASSYGRGPNEKLFF TGTGCCAGCAGTTACGGCAGGGGGCCTAATGAAAAACTGTTTTTT
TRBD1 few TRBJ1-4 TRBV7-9 CASSVDREMRDRLFF TGTGCCAGCAGCGTAGACAGGGAGATGAGGGATCGGCTGTTTTTT
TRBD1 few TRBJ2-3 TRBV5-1 CASSYTGQGAITSTDTQYF TGCGCCAGCAGTTACACGGGACAGGGGGCGATTACTAGCACAGATACGCAGTATTTT
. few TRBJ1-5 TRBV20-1 CSARDLRGNQPQHF TGCAGTGCTAGAGATCTCAGGGGCAATCAGCCCCAGCATTTT
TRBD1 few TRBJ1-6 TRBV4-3 CASSQDGTGGRDSPLHF TGCGCCAGCAGCCAAGATGGGACAGGGGGCAGGGATTCACCCCTCCACTTT
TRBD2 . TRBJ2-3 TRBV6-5 CASSHGLAGDTDTQYF TGTGCCAGCAGCCACGGGCTAGCGGGGGATACAGATACGCAGTATTTT
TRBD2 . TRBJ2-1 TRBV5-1 CASSFGGGNYNEQFF TGCGCCAGCAGCTTTGGCGGGGGGAATTACAATGAGCAGTTCTTC
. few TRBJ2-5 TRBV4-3 CASSQDIGGQETQYF TGCGCCAGCAGCCAAGATATTGGGGGACAAGAGACCCAGTACTTC
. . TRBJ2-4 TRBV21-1 CASSTEVEIAKNIQYF TGTGCCAGCAGCACCGAGGTAGAGATAGCCAAAAACATTCAGTACTTC
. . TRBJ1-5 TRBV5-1 CASSLAAHF TGCGCCAGCAGCTTGGCCGCGCATTTT
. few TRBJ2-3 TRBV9 CASSLTGDPDTQYF TGTGCCAGCAGCCTAACGGGAGACCCCGATACGCAGTATTTT